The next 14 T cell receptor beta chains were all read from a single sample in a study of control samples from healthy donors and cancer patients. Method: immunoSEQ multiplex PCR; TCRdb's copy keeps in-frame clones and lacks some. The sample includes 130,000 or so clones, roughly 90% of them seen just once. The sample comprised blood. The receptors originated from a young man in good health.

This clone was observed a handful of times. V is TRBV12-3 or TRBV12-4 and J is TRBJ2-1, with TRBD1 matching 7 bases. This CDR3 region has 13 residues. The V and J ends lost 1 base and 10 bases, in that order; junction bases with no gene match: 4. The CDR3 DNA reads TGTGCCAGCAGTTTAGGCCGACAGGGAGAGCAGTTCTTC. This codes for CASSLGRQGEQFF.

CDR3 nucleotide sequence: TGTGCCAGTAGGATACGGACAGGGGAAAACAGTTCACCCCTCCACTTT. It yields the protein CASRIRTGENSSPLHF. The rearrangement links TRBV19 to TRBJ1-6; 9 nucleotides agree with TRBD1. J lost 9 bases, V lost 6 bases, and 12 bases had no gene match. This CDR3 has 16 amino acids. Germline lookup yields CDR1 LNHDA and CDR2 SQIVND (reference sequence).

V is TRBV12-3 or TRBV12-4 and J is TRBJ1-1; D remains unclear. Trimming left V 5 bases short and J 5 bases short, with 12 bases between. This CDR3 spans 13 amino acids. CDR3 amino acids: CASSLTRRTEAFF. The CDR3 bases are TGTGCCAGCAGTCTGACGAGGAGGACTGAAGCTTTCTTT.

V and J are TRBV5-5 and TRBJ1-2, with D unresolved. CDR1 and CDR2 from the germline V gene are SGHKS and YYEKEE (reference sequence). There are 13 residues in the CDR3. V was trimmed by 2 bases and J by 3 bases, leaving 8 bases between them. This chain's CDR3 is CASSFGVDYGYTF. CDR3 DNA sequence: TGTGCCAGCAGCTTTGGGGTTGACTATGGCTACACCTTC.

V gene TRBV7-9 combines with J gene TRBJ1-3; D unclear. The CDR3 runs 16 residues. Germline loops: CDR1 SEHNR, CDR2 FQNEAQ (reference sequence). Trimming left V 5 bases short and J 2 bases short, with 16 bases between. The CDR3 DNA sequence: TGTGCCAGCAGCCTTTCCACCTTGGTAGCTGGAAACACCATATATTTT. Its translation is CASSLSTLVAGNTIYF.

The CDR3 DNA follows: TGTGCCAGCAGCTTGACGGCTAGCACAGATACGCAGTATTTT. Its protein is CASSLTASTDTQYF. The chain has TRBV5-6 and TRBJ2-3; D gene unclear. This CDR3 contains 14 residues. V was cut by 1 base and J by 0 bases, with 6 bases left in between. CDR1 and CDR2 from the germline V gene are SGHDT and YYEEEE.

CDR3 sequence reads: CASSLRAGESYEQYF. CDR3 in DNA: TGTGCCAGCAGCTTAAGAGCGGGGGAAAGCTACGAGCAGTACTTC. V and J are TRBV7-9 and TRBJ2-7, with 8 positions matching TRBD2. Trimming took 2 bases from V and 3 from J; bases not matched to a gene: 6. Germline CDR1 reads SEHNR; CDR2 reads FQNEAQ (reference sequence). This CDR3 is 15 amino acids long.

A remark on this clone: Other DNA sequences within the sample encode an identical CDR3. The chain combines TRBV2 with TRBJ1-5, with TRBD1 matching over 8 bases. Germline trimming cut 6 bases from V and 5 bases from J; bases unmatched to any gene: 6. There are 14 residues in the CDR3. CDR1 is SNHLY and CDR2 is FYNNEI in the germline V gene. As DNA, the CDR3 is TGTGCCAGCAGCGGCGGACAGGGCTATCAGCCCCAGCATTTT. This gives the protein CASSGGQGYQPQHF. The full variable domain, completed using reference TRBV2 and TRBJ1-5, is EPEVTQTPSHQVTQMGQEVILRCVPISNHLYFYWYRQILGQKVEFLVSFYNNEISEKSEIFDDQFSVERPDGSNFTLKIRSTKLEDSAMYFCASSGGQGYQPQHFGDGTRLSIL.

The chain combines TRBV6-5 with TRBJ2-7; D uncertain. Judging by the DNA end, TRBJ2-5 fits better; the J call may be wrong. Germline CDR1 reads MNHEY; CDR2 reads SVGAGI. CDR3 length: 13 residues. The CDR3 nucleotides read TGTGCCAGCAGTTATGTAAGGCAAGAGACCCAGTACTTC. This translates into CASSYVRQETQYF.

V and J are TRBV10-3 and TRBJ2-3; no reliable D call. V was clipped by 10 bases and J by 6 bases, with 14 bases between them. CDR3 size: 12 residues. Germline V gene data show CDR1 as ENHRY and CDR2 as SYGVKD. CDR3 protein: CATQAGSDTQYF. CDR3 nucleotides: TGTGCCACCCAAGCTGGGTCCGATACGCAGTATTTT.

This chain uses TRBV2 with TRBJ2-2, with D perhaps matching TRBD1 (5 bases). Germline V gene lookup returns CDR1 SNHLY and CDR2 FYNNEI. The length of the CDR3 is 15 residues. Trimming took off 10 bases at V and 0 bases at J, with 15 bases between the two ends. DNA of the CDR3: TGTGCCACCAAATGGACAATCTCGAACACCGGGGAGCTGTTTTTT. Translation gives CATKWTISNTGELFF. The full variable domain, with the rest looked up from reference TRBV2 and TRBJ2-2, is EPEVTQTPSHQVTQMGQEVILRCVPISNHLYFYWYRQILGQKVEFLVSFYNNEISEKSEIFDDQFSVERPDGSNFTLKIRSTKLEDSAMYFCATKWTISNTGELFFGEGSRLTVL.

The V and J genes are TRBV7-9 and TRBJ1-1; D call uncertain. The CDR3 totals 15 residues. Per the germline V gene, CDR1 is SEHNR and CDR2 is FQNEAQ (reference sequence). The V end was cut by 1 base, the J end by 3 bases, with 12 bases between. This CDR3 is CASSLGTGLDTEAFF. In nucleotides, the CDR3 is TGTGCCAGCAGCTTAGGGACGGGTTTGGACACTGAAGCTTTCTTT. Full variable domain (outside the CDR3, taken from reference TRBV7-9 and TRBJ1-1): DTGVSQNPRHKITKRGQNVTFRCDPISEHNRLYWYRQTLGQGPEFLTYFQNEAQLEKSRLLSDRFSAERPKGSFSTLEIQRTEQGDSAMYLCASSLGTGLDTEAFFGQGTRLTVV.

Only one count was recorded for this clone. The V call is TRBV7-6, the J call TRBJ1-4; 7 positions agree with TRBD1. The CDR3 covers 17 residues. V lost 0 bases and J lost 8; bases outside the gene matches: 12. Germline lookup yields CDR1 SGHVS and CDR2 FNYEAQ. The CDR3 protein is CASSLAQIPGGREKLFF. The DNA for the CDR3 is TGTGCCAGCAGCTTAGCTCAAATCCCAGGGGGTAGAGAAAAACTGTTTTTT.

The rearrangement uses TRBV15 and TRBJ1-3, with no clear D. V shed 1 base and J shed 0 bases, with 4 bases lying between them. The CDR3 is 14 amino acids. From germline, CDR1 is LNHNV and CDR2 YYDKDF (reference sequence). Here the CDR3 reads CATSRGDSGNTIYF. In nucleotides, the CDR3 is TGTGCCACCAGCAGAGGGGACTCTGGAAACACCATATATTTT.